The 3 T cell receptor beta chains in this list originate from one sample, sequenced in a study of T cell changes during pregnancy in multiple sclerosis. Profiling relied on immunoSEQ multiplex PCR, and the TCRdb table lists in-frame clones only, not all of them. Of approximately 60,000 clones in the sample, about 90% were seen once. The material was CD4+ T cells from peripheral blood mononuclear cells, obtained in the second trimester of pregnancy. Every receptor here comes from a female donor with multiple sclerosis, enrolled in a pregnancy study.

The chain is built from TRBV28 and TRBJ1-5; 10 positions agree with TRBD1. This CDR3 is built from 15 residues. The trim removed 9 bases at V and 3 bases at J, leaving 8 bases unmatched. Germline values: CDR1 MDHEN, CDR2 SYDVKM. CDR3: CASDRGPLFNQPQHF. The CDR3, as DNA: TGTGCCAGTGACAGGGGGCCCCTCTTCAATCAGCCCCAGCATTTT. The complete variable domain, with remaining parts taken from reference TRBV28 and TRBJ1-5, reads DVKVTQSSRYLVKRTGEKVFLECVQDMDHENMFWYRQDPGLGLRLIYFSYDVKMKEKGDIPEGYSVSREKKERFSLILESASTNQTSMYLCASDRGPLFNQPQHFGDGTRLSIL.

The J gene is TRBJ1-2, the V gene TRBV7-9, with TRBD1 matching 7 bases. Trimming took 5 bases from V and 4 from J; bases not matched to a gene: 7. The CDR3 sequence is 14 residues long. CDR1 and CDR2 from the germline V gene are SEHNR and FQNEAQ (reference sequence). Written as DNA, the CDR3 is TGTGCCAGCAGCAAATCGGACAGGCTCTATGGCTACACCTTC. This gives the protein CASSKSDRLYGYTF.

In this sample, this clone turned up once. The chain has TRBV10-3 and TRBJ2-1, with 13 bases that match TRBD2. V dropped 7 bases and J dropped 3; count of bases not matched to a gene: 6. The CDR3 spans 16 residues. Germline CDR1 reads ENHRY; CDR2 reads SYGVKD. CDR3 loop: CAIKGTSGMDYNEQFF. For the CDR3, the DNA is TGTGCCATCAAGGGGACTAGCGGGATGGACTACAATGAGCAGTTCTTC.